Following are 27 T cell receptor beta chains from one sample sequenced in a study of blood T cell repertoires in COVID-19. TCRdb keeps only in-frame clones here, not all; method: immunoSEQ multiplex PCR. Of approximately 97,000 clones listed, about 90% are singletons. Material for sequencing was peripheral blood. The receptors originated from a man between 45 and 60 years old with active COVID-19.

The genes are TRBV10-3 and TRBJ2-2, with 7 bases matching TRBD1. J lost 7 bases, V lost 0 bases, and 5 bases had no gene match. Germline CDR1 is ENHRY and CDR2 is SYGVKD. The CDR3 sequence is 15 residues long. The CDR3 sequence: CAISESGGRDGELFF. The CDR3 DNA is TGTGCCATCAGTGAGTCAGGGGGCCGGGACGGGGAGCTGTTTTTT.

V is TRBV7-6 and J is TRBJ2-5; 14 bases align to TRBD2. This CDR3 spans 16 amino acids. Germline CDR1 SGHVS, CDR2 FNYEAQ. V gave up 1 base and J gave up 4 bases; unmatched junction bases: 2. The CDR3 bases are TGTGCCAGCAGCTTAGGGACTAGCGGGGGGATAGAGACCCAGTACTTC. Protein: CASSLGTSGGIETQYF. Full variable domain (missing parts from reference TRBV7-6 and TRBJ2-5): GAGVSQSPRYKVTKRGQDVALRCDPISGHVSLYWYRQALGQGPEFLTYFNYEAQQDKSGLPNDRFSAERPEGSISTLTIQRTEQRDSAMYRCASSLGTSGGIETQYFGPGTRLLVL.

This clone was seen just once. V usage is TRBV5-1 and J usage is TRBJ1-1; TRBD1 matches 9 bases. With 1 base clipped from V and 0 bases from J, the junction kept 4 bases outside the gene matches. The CDR3 extends over 16 amino acids. Germline CDR1 reads SGHRS; CDR2 reads YFSETQ. The DNA for the CDR3 is TGCGCCAGCAGCTTGAGGACAGGGGTACTGAACACTGAAGCTTTCTTT. This sequence encodes CASSLRTGVLNTEAFF.

V usage is TRBV5-6 and J usage is TRBJ2-6; TRBD1 matches at 9 bases. V was pared by 5 bases and J by 2 bases, with 11 bases of the junction left unmatched. The CDR3 sequence is 18 residues long. The germline gives CDR1 SGHDT, CDR2 YYEEEE. The CDR3 sequence is CASSHAGTGRTGANVLTF. The CDR3 nucleotides are TGTGCCAGCAGTCATGCCGGGACAGGGAGGACTGGGGCCAACGTCCTGACTTTC.

The rearrangement joins TRBV19 to TRBJ2-7; 8 bases are a match to TRBD1. This CDR3 is built from 13 residues. Germline CDR1 LNHDA, CDR2 SQIVND (reference sequence). Unmatched junction bases numbered 3, after V lost 5 bases and J lost 3 bases. CDR3 protein: CASSGTGNYEQYF. CDR3 bases: TGTGCCAGTAGTGGGACAGGAAACTACGAGCAGTACTTC.

In this sample, this clone turned up once. CDR3 in amino acids: CASSLDRGNEQFF. The CDR3 nucleotides read TGTGCCAGCAGCTTAGACAGGGGCAATGAGCAGTTCTTC. The rearrangement uses TRBV11-2 and TRBJ2-1, with D perhaps TRBD1 (6 bases). CDR3 length: 13 residues. Germline assignment: CDR1 SGHAT and CDR2 FQNNGV. The V end lost 0 bases, the J end lost 6 bases, and 6 bases lay between the germline ends.

The V and J genes are TRBV19 and TRBJ2-3; 8 bases fit TRBD1. The CDR3 loop spans 17 amino acids. J lost 3 bases, V lost 0 bases, and 8 bases had no gene match. Germline V gene data show CDR1 as LNHDA and CDR2 as SQIVND (reference sequence). CDR3 DNA sequence: TGTGCCAGTAGTATAGATGTGTCCAGGGGGCTGACAGATACGCAGTATTTT. Amino acids: CASSIDVSRGLTDTQYF.

The rearrangement joins TRBV7-2 to TRBJ2-7; 7 bases are shared with TRBD2. V dropped 4 bases and J dropped 2; count of bases not matched to a gene: 11. The CDR3 runs to 16 residues. Germline V gene lookup returns CDR1 SGHTA and CDR2 FQGNSA. As DNA, the CDR3 is TGTGCCAGCAGCTCCACTTCTGGGAGGGTCCCCTACGAGCAGTACTTC. Protein sequence: CASSSTSGRVPYEQYF.

The chain carries TRBV13 and TRBJ1-4, with 8 bases identical to TRBD1. The V segment lost 3 bases and the J segment 5 bases; nucleotides outside the gene matches: 8. Germline V gene sequence: CDR1 PRHDT, CDR2 FYEKMQ (reference sequence). The CDR3 spans 16 residues. In DNA, the CDR3 is TGTGCCAGCAGCTTTAGGATCGGACAGGGAAATGAAAAACTGTTTTTT. Translated: CASSFRIGQGNEKLFF.

V gene TRBV3-1 (or the pseudogene TRBV3-2) combines with J gene TRBJ2-7; TRBD1 matches 10 bases. In germline, CDR1 is LGHDT, CDR2 YNNKEL (reference sequence). Losses at the gene ends were 4 bases for V and 3 bases for J; bases not matched to a gene: 6. This CDR3 is 15 amino acids long. This CDR3 reads CASSRPGQGNYEQYF. CDR3 nucleotide sequence: TGTGCCAGCAGCCGCCCGGGACAGGGGAACTACGAGCAGTACTTC.

The rearrangement joins TRBV4-1 to TRBJ2-3; TRBD2 agrees at 8 bases. Germline V gives CDR1 MGHRA, CDR2 YSYEKL. There are 16 residues in the CDR3. V was pared by 1 base and J by 2 bases, with 5 bases of the junction left unmatched. DNA of the CDR3: TGCGCCAGCAGCCAAGCACTAGCGGCACTCACAGATACGCAGTATTTT. This gives the protein CASSQALAALTDTQYF.

This clone was seen just once. The V and J genes are TRBV4-3 and TRBJ1-4; D ambiguous. V lost 0 bases and J 8 bases, leaving 13 bases between the germline ends. The CDR3 totals 15 residues. Germline lookup yields CDR1 LGHNA and CDR2 YSLEER. As DNA, the CDR3 is TGCGCCAGCAGCCAAGATCGGGTGCCGGGGGAAAAACTGTTTTTT. Protein sequence: CASSQDRVPGEKLFF.

The genes are TRBV19 and TRBJ2-1; 14 bases are shared with TRBD2. Per the germline V gene, CDR1 is LNHDA and CDR2 is SQIVND (reference sequence). The J segment lost 0 bases and the V segment lost 6 bases, leaving 10 bases of the junction unmatched. This CDR3 is 19 amino acids long. CDR3 bases: TGTGCCAGTAGCACTCTAGGACTAGCGGGGGGTTTCTCCTACAATGAGCAGTTCTTC. Its protein is CASSTLGLAGGFSYNEQFF.

The chain employs TRBV30 and TRBJ1-5; no clear D gene. Germline V gives CDR1 GTSNPN, CDR2 SVGIG (reference sequence). Trimming removed 2 bases at V and 1 base at J, with 12 bases between. The CDR3 spans 15 residues. CDR3 DNA: TGTGCCTGGAGTCCACAAGGGAGCAGCAATCAGCCCCAGCATTTT. Protein sequence: CAWSPQGSSNQPQHF.

This clone came up once. The J gene is TRBJ1-5, the V gene TRBV12-3 or TRBV12-4; D gene ambiguous. CDR3 length: 12 amino acids. Between the trimmed V and J ends, which lost 6 bases and 6 bases, there was a span of 9 bases. The CDR3 DNA is TGTGCCAGCAGCTTCAGTTCTCAGCCCCAGCATTTT. As protein: CASSFSSQPQHF.

This chain connects TRBV13 to TRBJ1-3; D call uncertain. The CDR3 runs 17 residues. Between the trimmed V and J ends, which lost 1 base and 5 bases, there was a span of 18 bases. Per the germline V gene, CDR1 is PRHDT and CDR2 is FYEKMQ (reference sequence). CDR3 loop: CASSLEWQTGDRNTIYF. CDR3 nucleotides: TGTGCCAGCAGCTTAGAGTGGCAGACGGGAGATCGAAACACCATATATTTT.

The V and J genes are TRBV7-2 and TRBJ2-1, with D uncertain. Germline V CDR1 and CDR2: SGHTA, FQGNSA. The CDR3 has 12 amino acids. Trimming removed 7 bases at V and 9 bases at J, with 13 bases between. The CDR3 protein is CASTQETGEQFF. The CDR3 region has the DNA TGTGCCAGCACCCAAGAAACGGGTGAGCAGTTCTTC.

The chain joins TRBV6-5 to TRBJ2-1; 10 positions agree with TRBD2. V lost 2 bases and J lost 7; bases outside the gene matches: 5. The CDR3 runs to 15 residues. Per the germline V gene, CDR1 is MNHEY and CDR2 is SVGAGI. The CDR3 region has the DNA TGTGCCAGCAGTTACAGTCCTAGCGGGGGAAATGAGCAGTTCTTC. This encodes CASSYSPSGGNEQFF.

The chain has TRBV4-1 and TRBJ1-6; TRBD1 matches 8 bases. This CDR3 is built from 12 residues. CDR1 and CDR2 (germline): MGHRA, YSYEKL. V gave up 3 bases and J gave up 16 bases; unmatched junction bases: 5. The CDR3 region has the DNA TGCGCCAGCAGCCAGGCAGGGGGCCGGCTCCACTTT. Translating gives CASSQAGGRLHF.

The chain couples TRBV5-4 to TRBJ2-7, with 7 bases aligning to TRBD1. Germline V gives CDR1 SGHNT, CDR2 YYREEE (reference sequence). The CDR3 has 15 residues. V trimming: 3 bases; J trimming: 2 bases; junction bases outside the gene matches: 8. In DNA, the CDR3 is TGTGCCAGCAGCTCCCCGACAGGGAGTCCCTACGAGCAGTACTTC. Protein product: CASSSPTGSPYEQYF.

The chain combines TRBV10-3 with TRBJ1-4, with 9 bases that match TRBD1. This CDR3 is built from 15 residues. The germline V gene has CDR1 ENHRY and CDR2 SYGVKD. V dropped 4 bases and J dropped 8; count of bases not matched to a gene: 8. The CDR3 loop reads CAISATTGGREKLFF. As DNA, the CDR3 is TGTGCCATCAGTGCAACTACAGGGGGCAGAGAAAAACTGTTTTTT.

The chain links TRBV12-3 or TRBV12-4 to TRBJ1-1; 8 bases line up with TRBD1. CDR3 length: 12 amino acids. The ends lost 6 bases at V and 4 bases at J; junction bases unmatched: 1. For the CDR3, the DNA is TGTGCCAGCAGAACAGGGGGCACTGAAGCTTTCTTT. This codes for CASRTGGTEAFF.

The chain uses TRBV6-2 or TRBV6-3 and TRBJ2-7, with D possibly TRBD2 on 6 matching bases. V lost 5 bases, J lost 7 bases, and 12 bases lay in between. The CDR3 has 12 residues. The germline CDR1 and CDR2 sequences are MNHEY and SVGEGT. The CDR3 nucleotides read TGTGCCAGCAGTCGCGGGGTGGGAGAGCAGTACTTC. Translating it yields CASSRGVGEQYF.

J is TRBJ2-6 and V is TRBV5-6, with 7 bases identical to TRBD2. This CDR3 region has 15 residues. The V gene's germline CDR1 is SGHDT and CDR2 YYEEEE. The J segment lost 2 bases and the V segment lost 4 bases, leaving 3 bases of the junction unmatched. This chain's CDR3 is CASSPGGTGANVLTF. CDR3 in DNA: TGTGCCAGCAGCCCGGGGGGAACTGGGGCCAACGTCCTGACTTTC.

This clone was found a few times. This chain joins TRBV4-2 and TRBJ1-2; maybe TRBD1 (6 bases). V lost 1 base to trimming and J lost 3 bases, with 15 bases between them. CDR1 and CDR2 from the germline V gene are LGHNA and YNFKEQ. The CDR3 totals 16 residues. This chain's CDR3 is CASSQVDRGADYGYTF. The CDR3 bases are TGTGCCAGCAGCCAAGTTGACCGGGGGGCGGACTATGGCTACACCTTC.

The chain has TRBV18 and TRBJ1-4; 7 bases match TRBD1. Trimming removed 3 bases from V and 1 base from J; junction bases left unmatched: 2. The CDR3 is 15 residues long. Germline CDR1 KGHSH, CDR2 LQKENI. This chain's CDR3 is CASSPGDRTNEKLFF. The CDR3, as DNA: TGTGCCAGCTCACCCGGGGACAGAACTAATGAAAAACTGTTTTTT.

The rearrangement joins TRBV4-1 to TRBJ1-6; D is ambiguous. Germline loops: CDR1 MGHRA, CDR2 YSYEKL. The CDR3 sequence is 16 residues long. V gave up 1 base and J gave up 4 bases, with 11 bases separating them. This CDR3 reads CASSQAIGSYNSPLHF. The DNA of the CDR3 is TGCGCCAGCAGCCAAGCAATCGGGAGTTATAATTCACCCCTCCACTTT.